This is a list of T cell receptor beta chains from one sample in a study of blood T cell repertoires in COVID-19. Using immunoSEQ multiplex PCR, the repertoire was profiled, and TCRdb retains in-frame clones only, with some absent. The data contain about 280,000 clones, around 87% of them singletons. Sequenced: peripheral blood. These receptors were taken from a woman aged 30 to 39 who had recovered from COVID-19. Both conserved end residues are part of each CDR3. A D gene is named only where the DNA matches it firmly. Clone size is shown for a subset of rows, as once, few, many or a class of expanded clone.

CASRLQGKQYF TGTGCCAGCAGGTTACAGGGAAAGCAGTACTTC TRBJ2-7 - - TRBV3-1/TRBV3-2
CASSSRGRWDTGELFF TGTGCCAGCAGCTCCAGGGGAAGGTGGGACACCGGGGAGCTGTTTTTT TRBJ2-2 - - TRBV2
CSVRDSLGNTEAFF TGCAGCGTCCGCGACAGTCTCGGGAACACTGAAGCTTTCTTT TRBJ1-1 - - TRBV29-1
CASSLGTSGRHQETQYF TGTGCCAGCAGCCTGGGGACTAGCGGGAGACACCAAGAGACCCAGTACTTC TRBJ2-5 TRBD2 - TRBV11-3
CASSLETGVGYTF TGTGCCAGCAGTCTAGAGACAGGGGTTGGCTACACCTTC TRBJ1-2 TRBD1 - TRBV28
CASSPTSGPYNEQFF TGTGCCAGTAGCCCCACTAGCGGACCCTACAATGAGCAGTTCTTC TRBJ2-1 TRBD2 - TRBV19
CASSRGLYEQYF TGTGCCAGCAGTAGAGGACTCTACGAGCAGTACTTC TRBJ2-7 - few TRBV28
CASSVGTGTTDTQYF TGTGCCAGCAGTGTAGGGACAGGGACGACAGATACGCAGTATTTT TRBJ2-3 TRBD1 - TRBV25-1
CASSDGQDTGELFF TGTGCCAGCAGTGACGGACAGGACACCGGGGAGCTGTTTTTT TRBJ2-2 TRBD1 few TRBV6-4
CASSESGGFTEAFF TGTGCCAGCAGTGAGTCAGGGGGCTTCACTGAAGCTTTCTTT TRBJ1-1 TRBD1 few TRBV2
CASRIGQGARGNQPQHF TGCGCCAGCAGAATCGGACAGGGGGCGCGAGGCAATCAGCCCCAGCATTTT TRBJ1-5 TRBD1 - TRBV10-1
CAWSPRTGIPNYGYTF TGTGCCTGGAGCCCTAGGACAGGGATCCCTAACTATGGCTACACCTTC TRBJ1-2 TRBD1 - TRBV30
CASSLGHRGQTQYF TGTGCCAGCAGTTTGGGACACCGGGGCCAGACCCAGTACTTC TRBJ2-5 - - TRBV28
CAISPGQSNQPQHF TGTGCCATCAGTCCGGGACAGAGCAATCAGCCCCAGCATTTT TRBJ1-5 TRBD1 - TRBV10-3
CASSFGQGLYEQYF TGTGCCAGCAGTTTCGGACAGGGGCTCTACGAGCAGTACTTC TRBJ2-7 TRBD1 - TRBV6-5
CASSQDGRASGYTF TGTGCCAGCAGCCAAGATGGCAGGGCTTCTGGCTACACCTTC TRBJ1-2 - - TRBV3-1/TRBV3-2
CASSSGGSGELFF TGTGCCAGCAGCTCAGGGGGAAGCGGGGAGCTGTTTTTT TRBJ2-2 TRBD1 once TRBV7-3
CASRSGVSYEQYF TGTGCCAGCAGATCAGGGGTCTCCTACGAGCAGTACTTC TRBJ2-7 - - TRBV6-6
CSVWTGYEEQYF TGCAGCGTGTGGACAGGGTACGAGGAGCAGTACTTC TRBJ2-7 TRBD1 - TRBV29-1
CASSSLSGGANVLTF TGTGCCAGCAGCTCTCTCAGCGGGGGGGCCAACGTCCTGACTTTC TRBJ2-6 - - TRBV7-3
CASSLDPTGAYNSPLHF TGTGCCAGCAGTTTAGACCCGACAGGCGCCTATAATTCACCCCTCCACTTT TRBJ1-6 - - TRBV27
CASSRDREEKLFF TGTGCCAGCAGCCGAGATCGGGAAGAAAAACTGTTTTTT TRBJ1-4 - - TRBV5-4
CASSFTGGDTEAFF TGCGCCAGCAGCTTCACAGGGGGGGACACTGAAGCTTTCTTT TRBJ1-1 TRBD1 once TRBV5-1
CASSLGTGYGTDTQYF TGTGCCAGCAGCTTAGGTACGGGTTACGGCACAGATACGCAGTATTTT TRBJ2-3 - - TRBV7-2
CASSAWDRSGSTEAFF TGCGCCAGCAGCGCGTGGGACAGGTCGGGAAGCACTGAAGCTTTCTTT TRBJ1-1 TRBD1 - TRBV5-1
CASSPGSIHEQYF TGTGCCAGCAGCCCCGGTTCGATACACGAGCAGTACTTC TRBJ2-7 - - TRBV27
CASSHPDFAGELFF TGTGCCAGCAGTCATCCCGACTTTGCAGGGGAGCTGTTTTTT TRBJ2-2 - - TRBV3-1/TRBV3-2
CASSEVAGGLGEQYF TGTGCCAGCAGTGAGGTAGCGGGGGGACTGGGCGAGCAGTACTTC TRBJ2-7 TRBD2 - TRBV6-4
CASGSGSRGHGYTF TGCGCCAGCGGTTCCGGGTCCCGAGGGCATGGCTACACCTTC TRBJ1-2 - - TRBV5-1
CASSSSQLGTDTQYF TGCGCCAGCAGCTCATCACAGCTGGGCACAGATACGCAGTATTTT TRBJ2-3 - few TRBV5-1
CASSVDRVVAFF TGTGCCAGCAGCGTTGACAGGGTTGTCGCTTTCTTT TRBJ1-1 TRBD1 - TRBV7-8
CSVGGLASHEQYF TGCAGCGTTGGTGGACTAGCTTCCCACGAGCAGTACTTC TRBJ2-7 TRBD2 - TRBV29-1
CASSLTSGANEQFF TGTGCCAGCAGCTTAACTAGCGGGGCCAATGAGCAGTTCTTC TRBJ2-1 TRBD2 once TRBV7-8
CASSPPLSVPFF TGTGCCAGCAGTCCCCCCCTCAGCGTACCGTTCTTC TRBJ2-1 - - TRBV12-3/TRBV12-4
CASSRRLADTGELFF TGTGCCAGCAGCCGTCGACTAGCGGACACCGGGGAGCTGTTTTTT TRBJ2-2 TRBD2 - TRBV3-1/TRBV3-2
CASSELAGGSEQYF TGTGCCAGCAGCGAACTAGCGGGAGGGTCCGAGCAGTACTTC TRBJ2-7 TRBD2 - TRBV7-3
CASSYGLGQGLYEQYF TGTGCCAGCAGCTACGGACTGGGACAGGGCCTCTACGAGCAGTACTTC TRBJ2-7 TRBD1 few TRBV7-2
CASSRGGDTEAFF TGTGCCAGCAGTCGGGGAGGGGACACTGAAGCTTTCTTT TRBJ1-1 - - TRBV6-5
CASSLGSDRGGYTF TGTGCCAGCAGCTTGGGATCGGACAGGGGAGGCTACACCTTC TRBJ1-2 TRBD1 - TRBV5-4